Given below is one T cell receptor beta chain in context. The CDR3 sequence is 15 residues long. Germline V lookup: CDR1 MGHRA, CDR2 YSYEKL. The V gene end was trimmed by 4 bases and the J gene end by 4 bases; junction bases not matched to a gene: 10. The data stem from a study of blood T cell repertoires in COVID-19. Study information: Samples came from the United States, Italy and Spain, spanning acute and convalescent COVID-19.

As processed by the authors: How many nucleated cells were present was estimated from reference gene primer amplification. Clones were sequenced by immunoSEQ multiplex PCR, and TCRdb holds only the in-frame ones, with some missing. V, J and clone size were drawn from that table, and D and trimming were deduced from the DNA. The repertoire holds roughly 260,000 clones, about 93% seen once, with around 2% in the top ten. In Cohort 3, a recovered donor had either two negative PCRs, clearance, or symptom resolution. Sequencing input: PBMCs or T cells enriched from blood (not recorded which). This sequence was found in a woman aged 18-29 years who had recovered from COVID-19. This chain uses TRBV4-1 with TRBJ2-7; TRBD2 agrees at 7 bases. Written as DNA, the CDR3 is TGCGCCAGCAGCCCAGAAGCTAGCGGTAGTTACGAGCAGTACTTC. Its translation is CASSPEASGSYEQYF.